This TCR beta chain was observed in a study of early T cells in non-severe SARS-CoV-2 infection. Overall study: The study sequenced bulk RNA from unsorted whole blood, with chains unpaired.

The CDR3 runs 15 residues. Germline assignment: CDR1 SGHTA and CDR2 FQGTGA. V was trimmed by 5 bases and J by 1 base, leaving 12 bases between them. There are a few counts of this clonotype. As part of library construction, unique molecular identifiers were attached to individual cDNA molecules. One entry per CDR3 protein results from TCRdb running MiXCR on the 5' RACE reads. This table holds more than 90,000 distinct CDR3 sequences, approximately 9.9% found once. The sample taken for sequencing was whole blood. The chain joins TRBV7-3 to TRBJ2-1; no firm D call. This TCR came from an adult who was a healthcare worker with PCR-confirmed SARS-CoV-2 infection or an uninfected control (not recorded which). The CDR3 sequence is CASSRVMGSYNEQFF. Written as DNA, the CDR3 is TGTGCCAGCAGCCGCGTGATGGGGTCCTACAATGAGCAGTTCTTC.